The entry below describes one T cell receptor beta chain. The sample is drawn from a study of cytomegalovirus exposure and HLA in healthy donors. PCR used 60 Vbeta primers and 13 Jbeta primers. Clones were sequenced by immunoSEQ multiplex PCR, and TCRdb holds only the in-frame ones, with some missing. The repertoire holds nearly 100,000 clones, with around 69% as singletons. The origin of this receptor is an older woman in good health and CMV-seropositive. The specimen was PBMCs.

In nucleotides, the CDR3 is TGTGCCATCAGTGAACGGGGGAACACTGAAGCTTTCTTT. Residues: CAISERGNTEAFF. The chain uses TRBV10-3 and TRBJ1-1; D is ambiguous. V was cut by 3 bases and J by 1 base, with 6 bases left in between. This CDR3 has 13 residues. The V gene's germline CDR1 is ENHRY and CDR2 SYGVKD.